This T cell receptor (beta chain) was identified in a study of shared clonotypes between healthy human individuals. A roughly 220 ng quantity of DNA, 25,000 to 35,000 T cell genomes, went into the sorted-subset replicate PCRs. TCRdb's copy holds only in-frame clones and misses some; the assay was immunoSEQ multiplex PCR. There are 730,000 or so clones in the sample; about 78% occur only once, and 1.5% to 2% lies in the top ten. V lost 11 bases to trimming and J lost 2 bases, with 13 bases between them. CDR1 and CDR2 from the germline V gene are MDHEN and SYDVKM. CDR3 length: 13 amino acids. The gene calls are TRBV28 and TRBJ1-3; perhaps TRBD1 as D (5 bases). Sequenced input: memory CD4+ T cells sorted from blood. Specified subset: CD45RA-negative fraction. The clonotype was recovered from a woman in her twenties or thirties in good health. The DNA of the CDR3 is TGTGCCTCCGGCGGGGGAACTGGAAACACCATATATTTT. Its translation: CASGGGTGNTIYF.